This T cell receptor beta chain is drawn from a study of T-cell memory formation after mild COVID-19 (dated by TCRdb to 2020 to 2022). Study-level background: TCR sequence clusters from the two donors were found to be largely donor specific. Longitudinal TCRalpha and TCRbeta repertoire sequencing tracked T-cell clones expanding and contracting after mild COVID-19 in a couple of donors. The cohort was made up of two young adult volunteers, one female and one male, who were previously healthy. Overall results and qualifications from the work: The study included only a couple of mild cases, and larger cohorts that include severe cases with pre-infection samples were judged to be necessary. Some responding clones were detected in pre-infection memory, which suggested that pre-existing cross-reactive memory T cells had joined the SARS-CoV-2 response. The second-wave clones that peaked on day 37 were not confirmed to be SARS-CoV-2 specific. Clones contracting from day 15 to 85 had balanced CD4/CD8 phenotypes, while a second wave expanding from day 15 to 37 was biased towards CD4+. Contracting CD4+ clones appeared mostly in the CM and EM memory subsets, whereas CD8+ clones were enriched in EMRA.

PBMCs were isolated by Ficoll-Paque density gradient centrifugation. The CDR3 spans 15 residues, from the cysteine through the phenylalanine. Of the read, only the CDR3 DNA is kept; its 45 bases are in frame from base 1. The germline V gene (reference sequence) specifies SGHKS as CDR1 and YYEKEE as CDR2. Trimming at the junction amounts to 1 base on V and 6 bases on J, and the germline ends lie 14 bases apart. As for this clonotype: Its antigen is not yet known. Base-call qualities are not available, and no considerably larger clone is one nucleotide away.

The listed sequencing device is Illumina NovaSeq 6000. Using 5'RACE with constant-segment primers, TCRalpha and TCRbeta cDNA libraries were constructed, with sample barcodes and unique molecular identifiers added in the process. RNA was extracted from every sample with Trizol reagent. Amplification of the libraries took two PCR steps, and the second step added a second sample barcode plus Illumina TruSeq adapters. Sequencing of the libraries was done on an Illumina NovaSeq, producing 2 x 150 bp paired-end reads. The paper's processing steps were these. With migec v1.2.7, reads were demultiplexed and then collapsed into UMI-guided consensus sequences. Using mixcr v2.1.11, UMI consensuses were aligned to TRA and TRB V and J templates and then assembled into clonotypes. Expanded or contracted clonotypes were those called significant by both edgeR and NoisET, with noise models trained on biological replicates. For edgeR calls, the thresholds were a false discovery rate-adjusted p below 0.01 and a log2 fold-change of 1. PCA with hierarchical clustering of max-normalized trajectories of the 1000 most abundant clonotypes was used as exploratory dynamics analysis. Separately sequenced CD4+ and CD8+ repertoires were used to assign the CD4 or CD8 phenotype of responding clones. TCRdb passed the public sequencing reads through fastp at Q25 and MiXCR, retaining productive beta sequences. One record per CDR3 amino acid sequence lists the most common genes and DNA. The V and J calls reflect TCRdb's pipeline rather than the authors' work. For this sample there are some 150,000 distinct CDR3 sequences; 11% to 15% appear just once. The ten top clones hold approximately 30% of the sample.

The sequencing input was PBMCs or a T cell subset sorted from them (not recorded which). The TCR originated in an adult woman who had mild COVID-19 (a few samples of this study predate the infection). The sample titles of this study are shuffled in the database, so cell type and time point are left out; the donor was told from shared clones. The chain is assembled from TRBV5-5 and TRBJ2-1; matching of 5 bases hints at TRBD2 as the D gene. The CDR3 here reads CASSLLAFDSNEQFF. The nucleotide sequence is given as TGTGCCAGCAGCTTGTTAGCGTTCGACTCCAATGAGCAGTTCTTC.